These 16 T cell receptor beta chains share one sample of origin, sequenced in a study of T-cell memory formation after mild COVID-19. TCRdb used MiXCR to reprocess the 5' RACE reads, holding one entry per CDR3 protein. The sample shows around 200,000 distinct CDR3 sequences, less than 20% of them seen only once. Sample: PBMCs or a T cell subset sorted from them (not recorded which). The receptors originated from a man between 18 and 35 years old who had mild COVID-19 (a few samples of this study predate the infection). Cell type and time point are not known.

This clonotype was found once. Germline is not matched at one junction end, which may reflect a read error. The chain links TRBV7-9 to TRBJ2-5, with no clear D. Per germline, CDR1 SEHNR and CDR2 FQNEAQ (reference sequence). CDR3 length: 13 amino acids. Here the CDR3 DNA reads TGTGCCAGCGGCTTAGATACCCAAGAGACCCAGTACTTC. Translating gives CASGLDTQETQYF.

This clonotype has more than one count but fewer than ten. One end of the junction fails to match germline, which may point to a read error. V and J are TRBV4-1 and TRBJ2-2; 8 positions agree with TRBD2. The CDR3 extends over 15 amino acids. CDR1 is MGHRA, CDR2 YSYEKL, per germline. The CDR3: CASSPGLAGTGELFF. For the CDR3, the DNA is TGTGCCAGCAGCCCAGGACTAGCTGGCACCGGGGAGCTGTTTTTT.

This clonotype was found a few times. The rearrangement uses TRBV9 and TRBJ2-3; the match to TRBD2 covers 7 bases. The germline CDR1 and CDR2 sequences are SGDLS and YYNGEE. CDR3 length equals 15 residues. J lost 3 bases, V lost 1 base, and 5 bases had no gene match. The CDR3 region is CASSVSAGVTDTQYF. Written as DNA, the CDR3 is TGTGCCAGCAGCGTATCGGCGGGGGTGACAGATACGCAGTATTTT.

V is TRBV20-1 and J is TRBJ2-1, with D uncertain. The V end lost 1 base, the J end lost 0 bases, and 7 bases lay between the germline ends. The germline gives CDR1 DFQATT, CDR2 SNEGSKA (reference sequence). This CDR3 region has 14 residues. The CDR3 DNA is TGCAGTGCTAGAGGCGAACGCTCCTACAATGAGCAGTTCTTC. Residues: CSARGERSYNEQFF.

The CDR3 reads CASRVRGPAYSNQPQHF. The DNA of the CDR3 is TGTGCCAGCAGAGTCAGGGGGCCGGCTTATAGCAATCAGCCCCAGCATTTT. The chain combines TRBV27 with TRBJ1-5; 8 bases fit TRBD1. V shed 6 bases, J shed 0 bases, and the junction held 10 bases outside the gene matches. The CDR3 sequence is 17 residues long. CDR1 MNHEY and CDR2 SMNVEV come from the germline V gene (reference sequence).

This rearrangement joins TRBV4-2 to TRBJ2-3; D gene uncertain. CDR3 length: 15 amino acids. Germline V gene sequence: CDR1 LGHNA, CDR2 YNFKEQ. V shed 1 base and J shed 6 bases, with 14 bases lying between them. The CDR3 reads CASSQGSPEWDTQYF. CDR3 nucleotide sequence: TGTGCCAGCAGCCAAGGGTCACCTGAATGGGATACGCAGTATTTT.

The genes are TRBV5-1 and TRBJ2-1, with TRBD1 as a possible D gene (5 bases). The CDR3 extends over 14 amino acids. Germline assignment: CDR1 SGHRS and CDR2 YFSETQ. The V and J ends lost 2 bases and 7 bases respectively, with 13 bases between them. The CDR3 protein is CASSLFSRVNEQFF. The CDR3 nucleotides read TGCGCCAGCAGCTTATTTAGCAGGGTTAATGAGCAGTTCTTC.

This sequence joins TRBV12-3 or TRBV12-4 and TRBJ2-1; D is unclear. Between the trimmed V and J ends, which lost 6 bases and 8 bases, there was a span of 14 bases. The CDR3 loop spans 13 amino acids. As DNA, the CDR3 is TGTGCCAGCAGAGCCAGGAGTGGGGATGAGCAGTTCTTC. It codes for CASRARSGDEQFF.

J is TRBJ2-7 and V is TRBV5-4, with D perhaps TRBD2 (7 bases). The germline V gene encodes CDR1 SGHNT and CDR2 YYREEE (reference sequence). V was clipped by 4 bases and J by 5 bases, with 25 bases between them. This CDR3 contains 17 residues. The CDR3 coding sequence is TGTGCCAGCAGCCTGGGAGGGGGATACACGGCGTTCGACGAGCAGTACTTC. It encodes CASSLGGGYTAFDEQYF.

This clonotype has only a few counts. The chain has TRBV20-1 and TRBJ2-5; D unresolved. V lost 6 bases to trimming and J lost 5 bases, with 13 bases between them. Germline CDR1 and CDR2: DFQATT and SNEGSKA (reference sequence). The CDR3 is 12 residues long. The CDR3 is CSAARGPETQYF. CDR3 DNA: TGCAGTGCGGCTAGAGGCCCCGAGACCCAGTACTTC.

This clonotype has just a few counts. This sequence joins TRBV12-3 or TRBV12-4 and TRBJ1-4, with D unclear. Trimming took off 4 bases at V and 0 bases at J, with 6 bases between the two ends. This CDR3 is built from 14 residues. CDR3 DNA sequence: TGTGCCAGCAGTTCCCGGGCAACTAATGAAAAACTGTTTTTT. Protein sequence: CASSSRATNEKLFF.

In its sample, this clonotype was seen a few times. The CDR3 loop reads CASSRGQGGEKLFF. In DNA, the CDR3 is TGCGCCAGCAGCCGAGGACAGGGTGGCGAAAAACTGTTTTTT. This chain uses TRBV4-3 with TRBJ1-4; 8 bases align to TRBD1. V lost 4 bases, J lost 8 bases, and 6 bases stayed unmatched. Germline CDR1 LGHNA, CDR2 YSLEER. CDR3 length: 14 amino acids.

This clonotype has ten or more counts. V is TRBV4-3 and J is TRBJ1-1; D is possibly TRBD1 (5 bases). The V end was cut by 1 base, the J end by 2 bases, with 8 bases between. The CDR3 has 14 residues. Germline CDR1 is LGHNA and CDR2 is YSLEER. For the CDR3, the DNA is TGCGCCAGCAGCCAAGGACAGCTTAACACTGAAGCTTTCTTT. Protein product: CASSQGQLNTEAFF.

This clonotype has a handful of counts. The chain carries TRBV6-5 and TRBJ1-3; TRBD1 agrees at 7 bases. The V segment lost 6 bases and the J segment 3 bases; nucleotides outside the gene matches: 11. Germline CDR1 reads MNHEY; CDR2 reads SVGAGI. This CDR3 has 16 residues. CDR3 nucleotides: TGTGCCAGCAGGTCCTCGGACAGGTTTTTTGGAAACACCATATATTTT. Its translation: CASRSSDRFFGNTIYF.

This clonotype was counted a few times. The chain employs TRBV6-6 and TRBJ1-1; D possibly corresponds to TRBD1 (5 bases). Germline V gene lookup returns CDR1 MNHNY and CDR2 SVGAGI (reference sequence). The V and J ends lost 4 bases and 1 base respectively, with 10 bases between them. CDR3 length equals 14 residues. As DNA, the CDR3 is TGTGCCAGCAGTTTACAGGACGGGAACACTGAAGCTTTCTTT. Translated: CASSLQDGNTEAFF.

This clonotype was seen once. V gene TRBV14 combines with J gene TRBJ2-3; D gene ambiguous. The V gene lost 0 bases and the J gene lost 4 bases, with 14 bases spanning the gap. This CDR3 has 16 amino acids. Germline CDR1 reads SGHDN; CDR2 reads FVKESK. The CDR3 sequence: CASSQESSGRSDTQYF. DNA for the CDR3: TGTGCCAGCAGCCAAGAATCGTCAGGACGGTCAGATACGCAGTATTTT.